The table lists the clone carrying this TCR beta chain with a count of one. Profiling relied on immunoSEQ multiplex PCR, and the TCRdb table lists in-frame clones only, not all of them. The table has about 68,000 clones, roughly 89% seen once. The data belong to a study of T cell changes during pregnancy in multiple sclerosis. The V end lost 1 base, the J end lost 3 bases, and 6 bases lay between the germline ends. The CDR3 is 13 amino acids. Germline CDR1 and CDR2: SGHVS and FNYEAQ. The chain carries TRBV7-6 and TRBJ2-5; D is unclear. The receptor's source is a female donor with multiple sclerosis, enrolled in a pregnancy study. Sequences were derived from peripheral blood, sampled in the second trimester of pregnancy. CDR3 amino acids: CASSLGLEETQYF. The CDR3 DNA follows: TGTGCCAGCAGCTTAGGGCTCGAAGAGACCCAGTACTTC. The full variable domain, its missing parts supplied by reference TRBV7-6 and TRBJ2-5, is GAGVSQSPRYKVTKRGQDVALRCDPISGHVSLYWYRQALGQGPEFLTYFNYEAQQDKSGLPNDRFSAERPEGSISTLTIQRTEQRDSAMYRCASSLGLEETQYFGPGTRLLVL.